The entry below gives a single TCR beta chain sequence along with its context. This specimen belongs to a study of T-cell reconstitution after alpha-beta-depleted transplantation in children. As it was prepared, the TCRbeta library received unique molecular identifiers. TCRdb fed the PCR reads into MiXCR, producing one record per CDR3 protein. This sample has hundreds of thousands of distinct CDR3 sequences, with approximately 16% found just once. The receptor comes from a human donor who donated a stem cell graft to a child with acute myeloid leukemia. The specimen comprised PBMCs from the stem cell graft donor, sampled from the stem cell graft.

The CDR3 region is CASSYEPGHSGTGELFF. CDR3 in DNA: TGCGCCAGCAGCTATGAACCGGGACATTCGGGCACCGGGGAGCTGTTTTTT. The chain links TRBV5-1 to TRBJ2-2; D is possibly TRBD1 (6 bases). The V gene's germline CDR1 is SGHRS and CDR2 YFSETQ. The germline V and J ends were trimmed by 3 bases and 4 bases, with 19 bases remaining between them. The CDR3 is made up of 17 amino acids.